Listed here is a single TCR beta chain. Per the original methods: From reference gene primer amplification, estimates of nucleated cell counts were derived. Data came from immunoSEQ multiplex PCR; TCRdb stores just in-frame clones and leaves some out. V, J and clone size reflect that table, while D and trimming were determined from the DNA. The data hold some 35,000 clones, with roughly 88% observed a single time. This sample was included in a study of blood T cell repertoires in COVID-19. Across the whole study: Nucleic acid was either cDNA or gDNA, and it came from T cells, B-cell-depleted T cells, or PBMCs.

Trimming took 10 bases from V and 3 from J; bases not matched to a gene: 9. The V gene's germline CDR1 is ENHRY and CDR2 SYGVKD. CDR3 size: 14 residues. The chain recombines TRBV10-3 with TRBJ2-3; 8 bases fit TRBD2. Sequenced material: peripheral blood. This clonotype originated in a man aged 55 to 70 with active COVID-19. CDR3 sequence reads: CATQAGAGTDTQYF. The CDR3 DNA sequence: TGTGCCACCCAAGCGGGAGCGGGGACAGATACGCAGTATTTT.